Considering frequency, the clone carrying this T cell receptor (beta chain) is medium-sized (0.01 to 0.1%). Antigen: not known. Germline CDR1 is MNHEY and CDR2 is SVGAGI. The CDR3 is made up of 15 amino acids. TRB was amplified from approximately 250 ng of peripheral blood genomic DNA per sample. Multiplex touch-down PCR amplified TRB using TRB-A and TRB-B pools in one tube. TCRdb reprocessed the multiplex PCR reads; each CDR3 protein has one entry and no DNA is given. This listing includes thousands of distinct CDR3 sequences. These data come from a study of T cell clusters in autoimmune cytopenias. Study-wide results and caveats: The T cell clusters came from computational analysis alone and lack functional validation.

These data were also reused for a study on T cell repertoires in aging, cancer and after chemotherapy. From that study: The full dataset contained 7 million to 9.5 million TCR reads. The repertoire data cannot show anything about immunological memory following chemotherapy.

The genes are TRBV6-5 and TRBJ1-5; absent DNA, TCRdb's TRBD1 call cannot be checked. Input material: peripheral blood. The sequence came from a human donor in good health. This chain's CDR3 is CASSSQGASNQPQHF.